These 29 T cell receptor beta chains originate from one sample sequenced in a study of shared clonotypes between healthy human individuals. CD45RO-negative CD8 cells positively selected for CCR7 made up the naive population, which excluded terminally differentiated effector memory CD45RA+ cells. Sequenced by immunoSEQ multiplex PCR; TCRdb stores in-frame clones only, minus some. The sample has roughly 2 million clones; approximately 94% are singletons. The sequencing sample was made of naive CD8+ T cells sorted from blood. Source of these receptors: a man between 18 and 29 years old in good health.

The rearrangement uses TRBV27 and TRBJ2-3; a weak D match, TRBD1 (5 bases). V lost 5 bases and J lost 2, with 14 bases in between. This CDR3 has 15 amino acids. Germline V gene lookup returns CDR1 MNHEY and CDR2 SMNVEV (reference sequence). CDR3 sequence reads: CASSLLRQNTDTQYF. The CDR3, as DNA: TGTGCCAGCAGTCTGCTGCGACAGAACACAGATACGCAGTATTTT.

The rearrangement joins TRBV9 to TRBJ2-7; either TRBD1 or TRBD2 may supply D (5 bases each). Germline values: CDR1 SGDLS, CDR2 YYNGEE. The CDR3 totals 14 residues. V shed 0 bases and J shed 2 bases, with 9 bases lying between them. CDR3 sequence reads: CASSVAGPTYEQYF. The CDR3 DNA sequence: TGTGCCAGCAGCGTAGCGGGGCCAACCTACGAGCAGTACTTC.

This clone was counted between two and nine times. The V call is TRBV5-1, the J call TRBJ2-5; TRBD1 matches at 9 bases. The CDR3 has 14 amino acids. Germline loops: CDR1 SGHRS, CDR2 YFSETQ. The ends lost 7 bases at V and 4 bases at J; junction bases unmatched: 8. CDR3: CASGPGQGGETQYF. DNA for the CDR3: TGCGCCAGCGGCCCGGGACAGGGAGGAGAGACCCAGTACTTC.

V is TRBV11-2 and J is TRBJ2-3; D is unclear. Germline V gene lookup returns CDR1 SGHAT and CDR2 FQNNGV. CDR3 length: 12 amino acids. The V end was cut by 4 bases, the J end by 11 bases, with 13 bases between. CDR3 nucleotides: TGTGCCAGCAGCTCGTCCGACCTAGGGCAGTATTTT. It is translated as CASSSSDLGQYF.

The J gene is TRBJ1-5, the V gene TRBV7-9; D perhaps matches TRBD1 (5 bases). CDR1 and CDR2 from the germline V gene are SEHNR and FQNEAQ (reference sequence). There are 18 residues in the CDR3. Trimming took off 1 base at V and 2 bases at J, with 18 bases between the two ends. Here the CDR3 reads CASSLGGGGREGNQPQHF. CDR3 nucleotide sequence: TGTGCCAGCAGCTTAGGTGGCGGGGGACGGGAGGGCAATCAGCCCCAGCATTTT.

The rearrangement links TRBV18 to TRBJ1-2; no reliable D call. The length of the CDR3 is 14 residues. V lost 3 bases, J lost 2 bases, and 10 bases lay in between. Germline V gene data show CDR1 as KGHSH and CDR2 as LQKENI. The CDR3 loop is CASSPEEGNYGYTF. The CDR3 bases are TGTGCCAGCTCACCCGAGGAAGGGAACTATGGCTACACCTTC.

The rearrangement links TRBV10-2 to TRBJ2-7; D not resolved. This CDR3 region has 14 residues. With 6 bases removed from V and 0 bases from J, the gap between germline ends came to 12 bases. Germline V CDR1 and CDR2: WSHSY, SAAADI. The CDR3 reads CASSLGFSSYEQYF. As DNA, the CDR3 is TGCGCCAGCAGCCTAGGATTCAGCTCCTACGAGCAGTACTTC.

This clone was detected a few times. The chain's CDR3 is CASMGKVDDYEQYF. The CDR3 nucleotides read TGTGCCAGCATGGGGAAGGTGGACGACTACGAGCAGTACTTC. The gene calls are TRBV2 and TRBJ2-7; no firm D call. This CDR3 has 14 residues. The germline gives CDR1 SNHLY, CDR2 FYNNEI. The V gene lost 7 bases and the J gene lost 3 bases, with 16 bases spanning the gap.

This chain connects TRBV27 to TRBJ2-6; D call uncertain. The CDR3 has 14 residues. Germline values: CDR1 MNHEY, CDR2 SMNVEV (reference sequence). The V gene lost 6 bases and the J gene lost 0 bases, with 6 bases spanning the gap. CDR3 sequence (DNA): TGTGCCAGCAGACCGGTCTCTGGGGCCAACGTCCTGACTTTC. As protein: CASRPVSGANVLTF.

The chain joins TRBV6-6 to TRBJ1-2, with a weak D call TRBD1 (6 bases). Germline values: CDR1 MNHNY, CDR2 SVGAGI (reference sequence). CDR3 length: 11 amino acids. V was shortened by 8 bases and J by 4 bases, with 8 bases between the two germline ends. CDR3 amino acids: CASEGGYGYTF. In nucleotides, the CDR3 is TGTGCCAGCGAAGGGGGCTATGGCTACACCTTC.

The chain combines TRBV6-6 with TRBJ2-2, with 13 bases lining up with TRBD2. Germline V gene lookup returns CDR1 MNHNY and CDR2 SVGAGI (reference sequence). V gave up 6 bases and J gave up 4 bases; unmatched junction bases: 5. The CDR3 spans 16 residues. CDR3 bases: TGTGCCAGCAGAACGGGACTAGCGGGGTTCACCGGGGAGCTGTTTTTT. This encodes CASRTGLAGFTGELFF.

This clone was counted a single time. The chain couples TRBV10-2 to TRBJ2-5; 12 bases map to TRBD2. The V and J ends lost 0 bases and 4 bases, in that order; junction bases with no gene match: 3. Germline V gene sequence: CDR1 WSHSY, CDR2 SAAADI. The CDR3 extends over 16 amino acids. This chain's CDR3 is CASSESTSGGPETQYF. The DNA of the CDR3 is TGCGCCAGCAGTGAGTCCACTAGCGGGGGGCCAGAGACCCAGTACTTC.

This clone was recorded only once. V is TRBV7-9 and J is TRBJ2-3; 8 bases line up with TRBD2. Germline loops: CDR1 SEHNR, CDR2 FQNEAQ (reference sequence). V lost 7 bases to trimming and J lost 2 bases; unmatched junction nucleotides: 8. This CDR3 region has 15 residues. The CDR3 spells CASTPAGGATDTQYF. The CDR3 DNA sequence: TGTGCCAGCACCCCCGCCGGGGGGGCCACAGATACGCAGTATTTT.

Of note for this clone: Other DNA sequences in this sample translate to the same CDR3. V is TRBV11-2 and J is TRBJ2-1; D gene unclear. The CDR3 contains 11 residues. Trimming took 3 bases from V and 7 from J, leaving 4 bases between them. Germline assignment: CDR1 SGHAT and CDR2 FQNNGV. As DNA, the CDR3 is TGTGCCAGCAGCTTGGGGAATGAGCAGTTCTTC. It codes for CASSLGNEQFF.

On this clone itself: Different DNA sequences within this sample yield the same CDR3. J is TRBJ1-1 and V is TRBV7-8; D unresolved. The CDR3 loop spans 14 amino acids. V gave up 1 base and J gave up 3 bases, with 9 bases separating them. In germline, CDR1 is SGHVS, CDR2 FQNEAQ. DNA of the CDR3: TGTGCCAGCAGCTTAGAAAGCGGCTACACTGAAGCTTTCTTT. The encoded protein is CASSLESGYTEAFF. The full variable domain, completed using reference TRBV7-8 and TRBJ1-1, is GAGVSQSPRYKVAKRGQDVALRCDPISGHVSLFWYQQALGQGPEFLTYFQNEAQLDKSGLPSDRFFAERPEGSVSTLKIQRTQQEDSAVYLCASSLESGYTEAFFGQGTRLTVV.

The CDR3 region has the DNA TGTGCCAGCAGCTCCTGGACAGGGGCGATCTCTGGGGCCAACGTCCTGACTTTC. This sequence encodes CASSSWTGAISGANVLTF. V gene TRBV9 combines with J gene TRBJ2-6; 9 bases match TRBD1. Germline loops: CDR1 SGDLS, CDR2 YYNGEE. The CDR3 extends over 18 amino acids. V lost 4 bases, J lost 0 bases, and 8 bases stayed unmatched.

For this clone: The identical CDR3 is also encoded by other nucleotide sequences in the sample. The chain combines TRBV13 with TRBJ2-7; no firm D call. Per germline, CDR1 PRHDT and CDR2 FYEKMQ (reference sequence). With 0 bases removed from V and 2 bases from J, the gap between germline ends came to 8 bases. The CDR3 extends over 14 amino acids. This CDR3 is CASSLGGGTYEQYF. The CDR3 bases are TGTGCCAGCAGCTTAGGCGGCGGTACCTACGAGCAGTACTTC.

V is TRBV29-1 and J is TRBJ1-3, with TRBD1 as a possible D gene (5 bases). CDR1 SQVTM and CDR2 ANQGSEA come from the germline V gene. Trimming shortened V by 8 bases and J by 1 base, and 12 bases separated the two germline ends. CDR3 size: 13 residues. The CDR3 spells CSPVDRSGNTIYF. As DNA, the CDR3 is TGCAGCCCAGTTGACAGATCTGGAAACACCATATATTTT. Complete variable domain (other parts from reference TRBV29-1 and TRBJ1-3): SAVISQKPSRDICQRGTSLTIQCQVDSQVTMMFWYRQQPGQSLTLIATANQGSEATYESGFVIDKFPISRPNLTFSTLTVSNMSPEDSSIYLCSPVDRSGNTIYFGEGSWLTVV.

The V and J genes are TRBV5-6 and TRBJ2-5; TRBD1 matches at 8 bases. CDR3 size: 15 residues. Germline CDR1 and CDR2: SGHDT and YYEEEE. V lost 3 bases, J lost 3 bases, and 7 bases stayed unmatched. CDR3 residues: CASSSTRTGKETQYF. CDR3 DNA sequence: TGTGCCAGCAGCTCTACTAGGACAGGGAAAGAGACCCAGTACTTC.

V gene TRBV2 combines with J gene TRBJ2-7; weak D call: TRBD1 (6 bases). In germline, CDR1 is SNHLY, CDR2 FYNNEI. The CDR3 has 15 amino acids. V gave up 6 bases and J gave up 0 bases, with 15 bases separating them. CDR3 bases: TGTGCCAGCAGCGACGGGACACTGAGCTCCTACGAGCAGTACTTC. As protein: CASSDGTLSSYEQYF.

V gene TRBV4-1 combines with J gene TRBJ2-2; 8 bases map to TRBD1. There are 14 residues in the CDR3. V lost 4 bases, J lost 7 bases, and 5 bases stayed unmatched. Germline V lookup: CDR1 MGHRA, CDR2 YSYEKL. The CDR3 here is CASSPGGYDGELFF. The CDR3 coding sequence is TGCGCCAGCAGCCCAGGGGGCTATGACGGGGAGCTGTTTTTT.

This clone is a singleton in its sample. This rearrangement joins TRBV7-9 to TRBJ2-7; maybe TRBD1 (5 bases). V was pared by 5 bases and J by 12 bases, with 14 bases between. The length of the CDR3 is 11 residues. The germline gives CDR1 SEHNR, CDR2 FQNEAQ (reference sequence). As DNA, the CDR3 is TGTGCCAGCAGCCAAGACGGACAAGCGTACTTC. The encoded protein is CASSQDGQAYF.

This rearrangement joins TRBV2 to TRBJ2-7, with 7 positions matching TRBD2. There are 14 residues in the CDR3. V shed 1 base and J 2 bases; nucleotides not matched to a gene: 2. Germline V lookup: CDR1 SNHLY, CDR2 FYNNEI. The CDR3 nucleotides are TGTGCCAGCAGTGAAGGAGCGGGGCCCTACGAGCAGTACTTC. Its protein product is CASSEGAGPYEQYF.

This clone has a single count. The gene calls are TRBV5-6 and TRBJ2-1; D is ambiguous. Germline CDR1 SGHDT, CDR2 YYEEEE. The CDR3 sequence is 12 residues long. The V gene lost 4 bases and the J gene lost 5 bases, with 7 bases spanning the gap. The CDR3, as DNA: TGTGCCAGCAGCACCTACAACAATGAGCAGTTCTTC. Its protein product is CASSTYNNEQFF.

The rearrangement uses TRBV11-2 and TRBJ2-7, with TRBD2 matching 8 bases. V lost 8 bases to trimming and J lost 0 bases; unmatched junction nucleotides: 3. Germline CDR1 reads SGHAT; CDR2 reads FQNNGV. The CDR3 is 13 residues long. Here the CDR3 reads CASRGGSSYEQYF. The CDR3, as DNA: TGTGCCAGCCGCGGGGGGAGCTCCTACGAGCAGTACTTC.

Note on this clone: At one end the junction does not follow the germline gene, possibly because of a read error. V usage is TRBV7-7 and J usage is TRBJ2-5; D possibly uses TRBD1 or TRBD2 (5 bases each). The germline V gene has CDR1 SSHAT and CDR2 FNYEAQ (reference sequence). CDR3 size: 16 residues. In DNA, the CDR3 is TGTGCTAGCAGCTTATACGGGGACGGTGAGGAAGAGACCCAGTACTTC. Its translation: CASSLYGDGEEETQYF.

With respect to this clone: At the DNA level, this CDR3 is encoded by other sequences in the same sample as well. The chain joins TRBV7-9 to TRBJ2-7, with 7 bases aligning to TRBD1. Per the germline V gene, CDR1 is SEHNR and CDR2 is FQNEAQ (reference sequence). Losses at the gene ends were 5 bases for V and 4 bases for J; bases not matched to a gene: 5. The CDR3 covers 13 residues. The DNA for the CDR3 is TGTGCCAGCAGCCGACAGGGCGATTACGAGCAGTACTTC. Translating gives CASSRQGDYEQYF.

This sequence joins TRBV27 and TRBJ2-3, with D perhaps TRBD2 (6 bases). V lost 5 bases and J lost 8, with 14 bases in between. From germline, CDR1 is MNHEY and CDR2 SMNVEV (reference sequence). The CDR3 runs to 13 residues. CDR3 nucleotide sequence: TGTGCCAGCAGTGTCGGGACTGCCCTTACGCAGTATTTT. It specifies CASSVGTALTQYF.

This chain uses TRBV7-9 with TRBJ2-7; 7 positions match TRBD2. Losses at the gene ends were 5 bases for V and 1 base for J; bases not matched to a gene: 11. Germline assignment: CDR1 SEHNR and CDR2 FQNEAQ (reference sequence). There are 16 residues in the CDR3. CDR3 in amino acids: CASSPQLGGESYEQYF. The CDR3 DNA reads TGTGCCAGCAGCCCACAGCTGGGAGGGGAGTCCTACGAGCAGTACTTC.